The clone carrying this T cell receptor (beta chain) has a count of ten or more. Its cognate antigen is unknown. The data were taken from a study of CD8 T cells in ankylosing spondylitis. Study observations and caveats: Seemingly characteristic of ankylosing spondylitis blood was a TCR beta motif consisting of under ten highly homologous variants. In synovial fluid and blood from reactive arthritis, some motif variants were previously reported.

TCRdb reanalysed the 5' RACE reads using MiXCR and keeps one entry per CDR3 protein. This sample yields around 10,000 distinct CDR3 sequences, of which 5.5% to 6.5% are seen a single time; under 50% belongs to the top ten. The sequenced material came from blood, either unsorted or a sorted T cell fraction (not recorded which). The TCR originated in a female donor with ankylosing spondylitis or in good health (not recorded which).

This CDR3 reads CASSPADNGNEQFF. CDR3 bases: TGTGCCAGCAGCCCAGCCGACAACGGGAATGAGCAGTTCTTC. The chain joins TRBV9 to TRBJ2-1; D is unclear. V was trimmed by 4 bases and J by 7 bases, leaving 15 bases between them. This CDR3 region has 14 residues. Germline values: CDR1 SGDLS, CDR2 YYNGEE.